The following is a T cell receptor (beta chain) sequence with its context. Germline and junction disagree at one end, which may indicate a read error. This sample is part of a study of tumor-infiltrating lymphocytes in primary liver carcinoma. Across the whole study: Tumors, staged T1-T3 N0M0, spanned about 4.2 to 10 cm.

Co-extraction yielded RNA and DNA from around 20-30 mg of unsorted bulk tissue. The study found over 75% viable tumor cells in every tumor sample. Priming with a constant-region primer yielded TCR beta cDNA from roughly 490 ng total RNA. Slightly modified ARM-PCR served as the procedure for the TCR beta libraries. These libraries came from three rounds of nested multiplex PCR. Rounds one and two of PCR, each of roughly 11 cycles, were primed with TRBV1-TRBV30 forward primers and a C-beta reverse primer. TCRdb reprocessed the multiplex PCR reads via MiXCR and lists one record per CDR3 protein. Of approximately 110,000 distinct CDR3 sequences listed, 65% were seen once; the top ten hold about a tenth. This CDR3 comprises 15 residues. The germline V gene has CDR1 SQVTM and CDR2 ANQGSEA.

The TCR was taken from a woman in her sixties with primary liver carcinoma and hepatitis B virus infection. The chain has TRBV29-1 and TRBJ2-7; 8 bases line up with TRBD2. Sequencing was carried out using liver tumor tissue from sampling region 1. Subset here: tumor region T1, superior pole. CDR3: CSVEGGRPTFYEQYF. The CDR3 nucleotides read TGCAGCGTCGAAGGCGGGAGGCCCACATTCTACGAGCAGTACTTC.